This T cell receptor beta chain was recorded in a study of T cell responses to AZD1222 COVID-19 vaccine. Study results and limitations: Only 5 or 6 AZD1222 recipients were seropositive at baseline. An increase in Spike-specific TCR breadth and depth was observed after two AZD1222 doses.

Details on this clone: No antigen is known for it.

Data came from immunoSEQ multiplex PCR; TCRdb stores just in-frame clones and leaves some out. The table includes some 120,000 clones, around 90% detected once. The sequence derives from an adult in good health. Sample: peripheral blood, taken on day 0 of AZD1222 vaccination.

CDR3 sequence: CASSGTGANYGYTF. In DNA form, the CDR3 reads TGTGCCAGCAGTGGGACAGGGGCTAACTATGGCTACACCTTC. The chain carries TRBV27 and TRBJ1-2; 10 bases align to TRBD1. The V segment lost 5 bases and the J segment 0 bases; nucleotides outside the gene matches: 0. The CDR3 is 14 amino acids. Germline V gene lookup returns CDR1 MNHEY and CDR2 SMNVEV (reference sequence).